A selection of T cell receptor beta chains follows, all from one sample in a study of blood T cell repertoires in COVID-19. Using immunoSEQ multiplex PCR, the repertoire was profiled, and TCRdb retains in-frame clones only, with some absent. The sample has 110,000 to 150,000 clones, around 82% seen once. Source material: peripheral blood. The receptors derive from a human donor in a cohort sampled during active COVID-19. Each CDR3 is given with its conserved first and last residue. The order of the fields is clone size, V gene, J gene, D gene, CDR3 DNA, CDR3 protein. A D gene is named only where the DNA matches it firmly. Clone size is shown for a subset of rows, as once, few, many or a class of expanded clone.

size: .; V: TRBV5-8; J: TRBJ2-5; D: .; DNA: TGTGCCAGCAGCCGCCGGGAGCAAGGGACCCAGTACTTC; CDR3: CASSRREQGTQYF
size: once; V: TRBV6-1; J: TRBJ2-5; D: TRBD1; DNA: TGTGCCAGCAGTGAACGGGTACAGGGGGGGACCCAGTACTTC; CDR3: CASSERVQGGTQYF
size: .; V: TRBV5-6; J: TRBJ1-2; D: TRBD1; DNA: TGTGCCAGCAGCCCGGGACAGGGAGACGGCTACACCTTC; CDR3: CASSPGQGDGYTF
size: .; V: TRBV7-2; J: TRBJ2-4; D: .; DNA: TGTGCCAGCAGCTTAGAGTTGAGAGGTTGGAACATTCAGTACTTC; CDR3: CASSLELRGWNIQYF
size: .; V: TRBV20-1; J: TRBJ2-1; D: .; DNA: TGCAGTGCCCAACAGCTTAATGAGCAGTTCTTC; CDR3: CSAQQLNEQFF
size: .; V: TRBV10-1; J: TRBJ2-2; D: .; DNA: TGCGCCACCCCTGCCCACCTCCCCGGGAACACCGGGGAGCTGTTTTTT; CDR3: CATPAHLPGNTGELFF
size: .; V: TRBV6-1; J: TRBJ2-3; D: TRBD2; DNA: TGTGCCAGCAGTGACAGTAGCGGGGGAAAGACAGATACGCAGTATTTT; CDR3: CASSDSSGGKTDTQYF
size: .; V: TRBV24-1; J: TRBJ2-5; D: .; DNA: TGTGCCACCAGTGACCCAGGGGCTGGAGAGACCCAGTACTTC; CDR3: CATSDPGAGETQYF
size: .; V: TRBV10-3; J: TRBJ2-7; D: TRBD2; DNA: TGTGCCATCAGTGAGTCGGGGGGGGGACGCTACGAGCAGTACTTC; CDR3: CAISESGGGRYEQYF
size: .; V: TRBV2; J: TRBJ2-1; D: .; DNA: TGTGCCAGCAGCCCTACGAGGGGGATTTCCTACAATGAGCAGTTCTTC; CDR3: CASSPTRGISYNEQFF
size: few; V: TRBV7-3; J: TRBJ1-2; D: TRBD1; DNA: TGTGCCAGCAGCCTCACTTCGACAGGGGGCAATGGCTACACCTTC; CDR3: CASSLTSTGGNGYTF
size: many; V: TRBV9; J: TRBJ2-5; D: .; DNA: TGTGCCAGCAGCGCGCTCCTTGGGAGCGGCCAAGAGACCCAGTACTTC; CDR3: CASSALLGSGQETQYF
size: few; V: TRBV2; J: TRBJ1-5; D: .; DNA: TGTGCCAGTAAAAAACCCGGGACACTTAATCAGCCCCAGCATTTT; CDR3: CASKKPGTLNQPQHF
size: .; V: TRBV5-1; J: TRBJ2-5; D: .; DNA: TGCGCCAGCAGCTTGGAGCCAGGCCAAGAGACCCAGTACTTC; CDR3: CASSLEPGQETQYF
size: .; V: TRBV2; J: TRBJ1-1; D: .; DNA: TGTGCCAGCAGTGAAGGGGGATGGGGCGCTGAAGCTTTCTTT; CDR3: CASSEGGWGAEAFF
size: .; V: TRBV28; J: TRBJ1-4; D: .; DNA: TGTGCCAGCAGTGCCCCGTCTCTCACAATGAATGAAAAACTGTTTTTT; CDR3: CASSAPSLTMNEKLFF
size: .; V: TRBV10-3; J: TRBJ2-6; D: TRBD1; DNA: TGTGCCATCAGTGTGGAGCAGGGGGCGGCCGGGGCCAACGTCCTGACTTTC; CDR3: CAISVEQGAAGANVLTF
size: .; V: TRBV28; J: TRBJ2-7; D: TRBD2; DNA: TGTGCCAGCAGTCGCACTAGCGGATCCTCCTACGAGCAGTACTTC; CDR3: CASSRTSGSSYEQYF
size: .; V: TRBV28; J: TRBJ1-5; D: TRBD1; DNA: TGTGCCAGCGCCGGGACAGGGGGCCGGAATCAGCCCCAGCATTTT; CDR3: CASAGTGGRNQPQHF
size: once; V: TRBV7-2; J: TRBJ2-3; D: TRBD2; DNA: TGTGCCAGCAGCTCACGCGGGACTAGCGGGATTAGCACAGATACGCAGTATTTT; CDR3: CASSSRGTSGISTDTQYF
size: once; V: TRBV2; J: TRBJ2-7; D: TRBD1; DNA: TGTGCCAGCGGAATCGACAGGGGGGGAAAGCAGTACTTC; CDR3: CASGIDRGGKQYF
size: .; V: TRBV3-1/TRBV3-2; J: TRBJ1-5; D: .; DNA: TGTGCCAGCAGCCTCGGGTTAGGGGATCAGCCCCAGCATTTT; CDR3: CASSLGLGDQPQHF
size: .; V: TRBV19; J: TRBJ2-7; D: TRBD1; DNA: TGTGCCAGTAAGGTATCCCACCGGGACAGGGGGTACGAGCAGTACTTC; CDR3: CASKVSHRDRGYEQYF
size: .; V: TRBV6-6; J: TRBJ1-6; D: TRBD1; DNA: TGTGCCAGCAGCCGAACACCCCGGGACAGGGGGCGGAATTCACCCCTCCACTTT; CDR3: CASSRTPRDRGRNSPLHF
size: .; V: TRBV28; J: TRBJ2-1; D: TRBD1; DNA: TGTGCCAGCAGAACAGGGGGGAGCTCCTACAATGAGCAGTTCTTC; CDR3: CASRTGGSSYNEQFF
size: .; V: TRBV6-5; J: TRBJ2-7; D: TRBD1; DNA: TGTGCCAGCAGACAGAGACAGGGGGACGAGCAGTACTTC; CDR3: CASRQRQGDEQYF
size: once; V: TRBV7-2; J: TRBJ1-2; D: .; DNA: TGTGCCAGCAGCACAGAACGGTCAGCCCGTGAGGGCTACACCTTC; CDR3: CASSTERSAREGYTF
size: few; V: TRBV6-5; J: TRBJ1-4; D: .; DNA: TGTGCCAGCAGGAGACAGGCTAGCAATGAAAAACTGTTTTTT; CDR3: CASRRQASNEKLFF
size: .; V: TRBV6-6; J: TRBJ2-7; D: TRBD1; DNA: TGTGCCAGCAGTTACTCGATCGACAGGGGGGACGAGCAGTACTTC; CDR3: CASSYSIDRGDEQYF
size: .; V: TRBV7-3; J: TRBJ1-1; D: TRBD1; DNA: TGTGCCAGCAGCCCGGACAGGGGCGGTGAAGCTTTCTTT; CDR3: CASSPDRGGEAFF
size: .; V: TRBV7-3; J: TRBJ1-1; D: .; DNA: TGTGCCAGCAGCTTAAAGAGGCCCCCAGGGGAAGCTTTCTTT; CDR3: CASSLKRPPGEAFF
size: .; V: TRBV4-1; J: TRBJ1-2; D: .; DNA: TGCGCCAGCAGCCAACAGGCGTATTGGGTTGGCTACACCTTC; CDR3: CASSQQAYWVGYTF
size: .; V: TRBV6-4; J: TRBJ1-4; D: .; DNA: TGTGCCTATCGAGGGTGGAAACTGTTTTTT; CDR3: CAYRGWKLFF
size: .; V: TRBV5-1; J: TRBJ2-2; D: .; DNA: TGCGCCAGCAGCCACCCCACAGGGAACACCGGGGAGCTGTTTTTT; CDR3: CASSHPTGNTGELFF
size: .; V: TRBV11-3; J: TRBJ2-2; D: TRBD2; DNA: TGTGCCAGCAGCCCCACCGGGACTAAGTTGCCCGGGGAGCTGTTTTTT; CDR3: CASSPTGTKLPGELFF
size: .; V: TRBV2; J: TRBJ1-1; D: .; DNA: TGTGCCAGCAGACAATCAACAGGGAACACTGAAGCTTTCTTT; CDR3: CASRQSTGNTEAFF
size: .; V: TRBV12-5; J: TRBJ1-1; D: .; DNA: TGTGCTAGTGGTTTGGTAGGGGGAAGCACTGAAGCTTTCTTT; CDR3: CASGLVGGSTEAFF